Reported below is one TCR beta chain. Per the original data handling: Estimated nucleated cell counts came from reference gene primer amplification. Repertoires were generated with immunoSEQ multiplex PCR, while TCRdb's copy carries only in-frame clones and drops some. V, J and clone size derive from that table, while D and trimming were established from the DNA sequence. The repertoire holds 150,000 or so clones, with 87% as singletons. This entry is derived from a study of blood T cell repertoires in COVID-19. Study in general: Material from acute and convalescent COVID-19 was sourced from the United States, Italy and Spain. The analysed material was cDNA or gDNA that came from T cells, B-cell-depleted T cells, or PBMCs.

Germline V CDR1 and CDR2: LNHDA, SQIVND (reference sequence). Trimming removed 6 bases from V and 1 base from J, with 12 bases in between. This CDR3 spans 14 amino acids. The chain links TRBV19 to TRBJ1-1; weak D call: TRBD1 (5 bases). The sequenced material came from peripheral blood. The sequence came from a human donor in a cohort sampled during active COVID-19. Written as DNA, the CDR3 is TGTGCCAGTAGCCCGGGACTTCCGAACACTGAAGCTTTCTTT. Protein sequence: CASSPGLPNTEAFF.